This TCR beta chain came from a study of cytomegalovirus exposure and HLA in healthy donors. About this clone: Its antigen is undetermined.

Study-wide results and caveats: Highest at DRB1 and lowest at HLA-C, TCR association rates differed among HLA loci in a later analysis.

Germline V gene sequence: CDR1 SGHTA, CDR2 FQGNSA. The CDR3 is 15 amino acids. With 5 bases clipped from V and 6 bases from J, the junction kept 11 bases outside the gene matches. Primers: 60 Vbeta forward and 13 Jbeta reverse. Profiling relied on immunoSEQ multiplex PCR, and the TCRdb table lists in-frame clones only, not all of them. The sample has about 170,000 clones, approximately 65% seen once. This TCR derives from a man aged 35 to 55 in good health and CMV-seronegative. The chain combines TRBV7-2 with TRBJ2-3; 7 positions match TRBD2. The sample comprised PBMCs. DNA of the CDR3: TGTGCCAGCAGCCTTTCGGCGGTGGGGGGGGATACGCAGTATTTT. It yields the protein CASSLSAVGGDTQYF.